The 9 T cell receptor beta chains below come from one sample, sequenced in a study of CD8 T cells in Susac syndrome. Random hexamers were used to reverse transcribe the RNA input (0.5 to 1 ug). TCRdb reanalysed the immunoSEQ multiplex PCR reads using MiXCR and keeps one entry per CDR3 protein. The data contain about 140,000 distinct CDR3 sequences, around 96% of them singletons. Sequencing was carried out using CD4+ T cells from PBMCs. All receptors derive from a human donor with multiple sclerosis.

The chain joins TRBV28 to TRBJ1-2, with D hard to call. Germline lookup yields CDR1 MDHEN and CDR2 SYDVKM. The ends were cut back, 2 bases at V and 6 bases at J, with 10 bases in the middle. The CDR3 has 13 residues. The DNA for the CDR3 is TGTGCCAGCAGTTTAGTAGGGAACCATGGCTACACCTTC. Translating it yields CASSLVGNHGYTF.

V gene TRBV24-1 combines with J gene TRBJ2-2; 13 nucleotides agree with TRBD2. CDR1 and CDR2 (germline): KGHDR, SFDVKD. CDR3 size: 19 residues. Trimming removed 3 bases from V and 1 base from J; junction bases left unmatched: 7. DNA for the CDR3: TGTGCCACCAGTGATAACCCGTGGACTAGCGGGAGGAACACCGGGGAGCTGTTTTTT. Its translation: CATSDNPWTSGRNTGELFF.

This clonotype appeared once. The chain joins TRBV7-2 to TRBJ2-3; D is unresolved. The CDR3 spans 14 residues. The germline gives CDR1 SGHTA, CDR2 FQGNSA. Trimming left V 5 bases short and J 5 bases short, with 14 bases between. The CDR3 nucleotides are TGTGCCAGCAGCCAAAACCCCCTCAAAGATACGCAGTATTTT. It specifies CASSQNPLKDTQYF.

The V call is TRBV6-2 or TRBV6-3, the J call TRBJ2-7; TRBD2 matches 9 bases. Germline trimming cut 6 bases from V and 0 bases from J; bases unmatched to any gene: 3. CDR1 is MNHEY, CDR2 SVGEGT, per germline. The CDR3 runs to 14 residues. CDR3 amino acids: CASRISGGSYEQYF. The DNA for the CDR3 is TGTGCCAGCAGGATTAGCGGGGGCTCCTACGAGCAGTACTTC.

V is TRBV27 and J is TRBJ2-7; 7 nucleotides match TRBD2. V gave up 4 bases and J gave up 0 bases; unmatched junction bases: 12. The CDR3 runs 17 residues. Per germline, CDR1 MNHEY and CDR2 SMNVEV (reference sequence). The CDR3 DNA reads as TGTGCCAGCAGTTCGCCTAGCGGCAGTCGAAACTCCTACGAGCAGTACTTC. This encodes CASSSPSGSRNSYEQYF.

This chain connects TRBV12-3 or TRBV12-4 to TRBJ2-1, with 7 bases that match TRBD2. There are 14 residues in the CDR3. V was clipped by 6 bases and J by 7 bases; unmatched bases: 9. This CDR3 is CASRGLAVGNEQFF. The CDR3 bases are TGTGCCAGCAGGGGGCTAGCGGTTGGGAATGAGCAGTTCTTC.

The chain uses TRBV30 and TRBJ2-7; D ambiguous. Trimming took off 1 base at V and 3 bases at J, with 16 bases between the two ends. The CDR3 is 15 amino acids. CDR1 GTSNPN and CDR2 SVGIG come from the germline V gene (reference sequence). The CDR3 here is CAWSGSKDLIYEQYF. CDR3 DNA sequence: TGTGCCTGGAGTGGCTCGAAAGACCTAATCTACGAGCAGTACTTC.

The chain couples TRBV13 to TRBJ1-1; D remains unclear. The CDR3 loop spans 14 amino acids. CDR1 PRHDT and CDR2 FYEKMQ come from the germline V gene (reference sequence). V gave up 7 bases and J gave up 5 bases, with 17 bases separating them. CDR3 residues: CASNSVSERTEAFF. CDR3 DNA sequence: TGTGCCAGCAACTCGGTAAGCGAGAGAACTGAAGCTTTCTTT.

J is TRBJ1-2 and V is TRBV3-1; 7 nucleotides agree with TRBD1. Germline V gene sequence: CDR1 LGHDT, CDR2 YNNKEL (reference sequence). The CDR3 loop spans 14 amino acids. V was pared by 6 bases and J by 5 bases, with 9 bases of the junction left unmatched. CDR3 in DNA: TGTGCCAGCAGATTGACAGGGACCCGTTATGGCTACACCTTC. Protein product: CASRLTGTRYGYTF.